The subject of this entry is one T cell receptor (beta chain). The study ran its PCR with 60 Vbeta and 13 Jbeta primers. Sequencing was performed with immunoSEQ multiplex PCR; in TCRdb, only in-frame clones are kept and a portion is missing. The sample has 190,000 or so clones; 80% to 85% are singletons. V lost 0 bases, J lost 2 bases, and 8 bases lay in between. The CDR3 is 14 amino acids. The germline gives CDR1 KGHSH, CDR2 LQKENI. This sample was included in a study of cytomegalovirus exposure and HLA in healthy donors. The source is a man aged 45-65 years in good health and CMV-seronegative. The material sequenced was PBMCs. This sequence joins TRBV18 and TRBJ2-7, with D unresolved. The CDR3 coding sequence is TGTGCCAGCTCACCACCCCCATCTACCTACGAGCAGTACTTC. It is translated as CASSPPPSTYEQYF.